This T cell receptor beta chain was identified during a study of blood T cell repertoires in COVID-19. Across the study: Italy, Spain and the United States were the sources of the convalescent and acute COVID-19 samples.

Original processing methods: Reference gene primer amplification yielded estimated nucleated cell counts. Assay: immunoSEQ multiplex PCR; the TCRdb copy retains only in-frame clones and omits some. The DNA gave D and trimming, while V, J and clone size come from that table. The sample yields roughly 100,000 clones, roughly nine tenths seen once. CDR3 length: 14 amino acids. Germline CDR1 and CDR2: ENHRY and SYGVKD. The V segment lost 10 bases and the J segment 5 bases; nucleotides outside the gene matches: 10. The sample consisted of peripheral blood. V is TRBV10-3 and J is TRBJ1-4; 7 bases map to TRBD1. The receptor was derived from a human donor in a cohort sampled during active COVID-19. The CDR3, as DNA: TGTGCCACCTTTGCCGGGACAGTGAATGAAAAACTGTTTTTT. Translating gives CATFAGTVNEKLFF.